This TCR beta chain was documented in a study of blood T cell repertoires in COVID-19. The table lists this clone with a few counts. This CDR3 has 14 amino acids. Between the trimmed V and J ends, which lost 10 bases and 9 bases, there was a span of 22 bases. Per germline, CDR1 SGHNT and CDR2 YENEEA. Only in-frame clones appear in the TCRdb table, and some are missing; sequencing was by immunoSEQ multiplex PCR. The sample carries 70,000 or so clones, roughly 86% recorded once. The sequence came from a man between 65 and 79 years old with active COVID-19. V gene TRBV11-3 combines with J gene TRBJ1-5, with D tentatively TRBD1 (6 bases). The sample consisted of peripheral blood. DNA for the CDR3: TGTGCCACCCACCGGACAGTTCCCACACGGCCCCAGCATTTT. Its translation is CATHRTVPTRPQHF.